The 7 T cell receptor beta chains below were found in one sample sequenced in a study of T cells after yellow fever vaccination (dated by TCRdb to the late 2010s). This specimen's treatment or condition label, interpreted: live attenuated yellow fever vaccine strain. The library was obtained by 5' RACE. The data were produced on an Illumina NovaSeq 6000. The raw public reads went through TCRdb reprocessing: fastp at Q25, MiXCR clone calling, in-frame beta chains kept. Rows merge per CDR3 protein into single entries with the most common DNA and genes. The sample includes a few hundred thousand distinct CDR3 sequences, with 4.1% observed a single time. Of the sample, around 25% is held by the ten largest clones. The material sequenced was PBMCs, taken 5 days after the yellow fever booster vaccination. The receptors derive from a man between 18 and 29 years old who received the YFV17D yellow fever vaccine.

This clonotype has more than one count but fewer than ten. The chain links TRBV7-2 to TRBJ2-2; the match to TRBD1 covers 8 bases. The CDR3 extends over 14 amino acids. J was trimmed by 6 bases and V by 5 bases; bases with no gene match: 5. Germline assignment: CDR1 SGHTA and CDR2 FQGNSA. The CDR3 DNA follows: TGTGCCAGCAGCATGGACAGGGCGCCCGGGGAGCTGTTTTTT. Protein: CASSMDRAPGELFF.

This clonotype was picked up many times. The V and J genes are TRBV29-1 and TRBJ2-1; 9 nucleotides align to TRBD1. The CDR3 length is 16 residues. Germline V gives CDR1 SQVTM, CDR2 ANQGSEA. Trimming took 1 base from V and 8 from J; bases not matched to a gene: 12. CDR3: CSVEVIGQGPNDEQFF. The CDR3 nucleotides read TGCAGCGTTGAAGTGATTGGACAGGGGCCAAATGATGAGCAGTTCTTC.

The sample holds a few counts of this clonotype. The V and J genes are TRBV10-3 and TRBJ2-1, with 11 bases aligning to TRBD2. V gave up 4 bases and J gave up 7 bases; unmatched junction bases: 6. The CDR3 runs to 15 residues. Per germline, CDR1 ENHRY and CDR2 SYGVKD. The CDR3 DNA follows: TGTGCCATCAGTGCAACCGGGACTAGCGGTAATGAGCAGTTCTTC. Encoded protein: CAISATGTSGNEQFF.

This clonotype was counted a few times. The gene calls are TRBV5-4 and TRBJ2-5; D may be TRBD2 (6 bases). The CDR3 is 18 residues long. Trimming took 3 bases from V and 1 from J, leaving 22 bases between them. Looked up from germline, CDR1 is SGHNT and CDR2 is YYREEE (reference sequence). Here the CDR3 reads CASSSAVSMRGLQETQYF. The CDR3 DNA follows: TGTGCCAGCAGCTCGGCAGTGTCTATGAGGGGACTCCAAGAGACCCAGTACTTC.

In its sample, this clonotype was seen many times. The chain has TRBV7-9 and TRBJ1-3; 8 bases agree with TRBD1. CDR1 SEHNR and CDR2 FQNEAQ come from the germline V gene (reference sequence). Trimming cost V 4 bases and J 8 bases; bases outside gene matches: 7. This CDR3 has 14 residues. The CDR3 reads CASSSRQGLDTIYF. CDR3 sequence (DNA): TGTGCCAGCAGCTCAAGACAGGGGCTGGACACCATATATTTT. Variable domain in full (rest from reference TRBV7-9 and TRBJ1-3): DTGVSQNPRHKITKRGQNVTFRCDPISEHNRLYWYRQTLGQGPEFLTYFQNEAQLEKSRLLSDRFSAERPKGSFSTLEIQRTEQGDSAMYLCASSSRQGLDTIYFGEGSWLTVV.

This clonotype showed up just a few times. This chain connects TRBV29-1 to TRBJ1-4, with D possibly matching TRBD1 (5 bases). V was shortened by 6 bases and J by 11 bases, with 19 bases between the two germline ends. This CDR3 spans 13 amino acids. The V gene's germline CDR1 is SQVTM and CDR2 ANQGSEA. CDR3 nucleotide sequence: TGCAGCGTGATGAGGGGCTTGGGGGGGAAACTGTTTTTT. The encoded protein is CSVMRGLGGKLFF.

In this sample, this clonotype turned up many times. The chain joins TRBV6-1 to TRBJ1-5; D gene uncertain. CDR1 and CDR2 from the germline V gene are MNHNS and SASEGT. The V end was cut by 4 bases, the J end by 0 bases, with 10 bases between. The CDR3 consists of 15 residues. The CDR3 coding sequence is TGTGCCAGCAGTGCTTCGGCCTATAGCAATCAGCCCCAGCATTTT. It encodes CASSASAYSNQPQHF.